The present TCR beta chain was sequenced within a study of T cell changes during pregnancy in multiple sclerosis. This table comes from immunoSEQ multiplex PCR, and its TCRdb copy is limited to in-frame clones, with some not included. The sample consists of tens of thousands of clones, around nine tenths of them appearing once. The ends were cut back, 6 bases at V and 5 bases at J, with 8 bases in the middle. Germline CDR1 LNHDA, CDR2 SQIVND (reference sequence). The CDR3 is 12 residues long. This specimen was CD4+ T cells from peripheral blood mononuclear cells, taken in the first trimester of pregnancy. The TCR originated in a female donor in good health, enrolled as a control in a pregnancy study. V usage is TRBV19 and J usage is TRBJ1-5, with no clear D. CDR3 sequence reads: CASSPLDQPQHF. The CDR3 nucleotides read TGTGCCAGTAGCCCCCTCGATCAGCCCCAGCATTTT.